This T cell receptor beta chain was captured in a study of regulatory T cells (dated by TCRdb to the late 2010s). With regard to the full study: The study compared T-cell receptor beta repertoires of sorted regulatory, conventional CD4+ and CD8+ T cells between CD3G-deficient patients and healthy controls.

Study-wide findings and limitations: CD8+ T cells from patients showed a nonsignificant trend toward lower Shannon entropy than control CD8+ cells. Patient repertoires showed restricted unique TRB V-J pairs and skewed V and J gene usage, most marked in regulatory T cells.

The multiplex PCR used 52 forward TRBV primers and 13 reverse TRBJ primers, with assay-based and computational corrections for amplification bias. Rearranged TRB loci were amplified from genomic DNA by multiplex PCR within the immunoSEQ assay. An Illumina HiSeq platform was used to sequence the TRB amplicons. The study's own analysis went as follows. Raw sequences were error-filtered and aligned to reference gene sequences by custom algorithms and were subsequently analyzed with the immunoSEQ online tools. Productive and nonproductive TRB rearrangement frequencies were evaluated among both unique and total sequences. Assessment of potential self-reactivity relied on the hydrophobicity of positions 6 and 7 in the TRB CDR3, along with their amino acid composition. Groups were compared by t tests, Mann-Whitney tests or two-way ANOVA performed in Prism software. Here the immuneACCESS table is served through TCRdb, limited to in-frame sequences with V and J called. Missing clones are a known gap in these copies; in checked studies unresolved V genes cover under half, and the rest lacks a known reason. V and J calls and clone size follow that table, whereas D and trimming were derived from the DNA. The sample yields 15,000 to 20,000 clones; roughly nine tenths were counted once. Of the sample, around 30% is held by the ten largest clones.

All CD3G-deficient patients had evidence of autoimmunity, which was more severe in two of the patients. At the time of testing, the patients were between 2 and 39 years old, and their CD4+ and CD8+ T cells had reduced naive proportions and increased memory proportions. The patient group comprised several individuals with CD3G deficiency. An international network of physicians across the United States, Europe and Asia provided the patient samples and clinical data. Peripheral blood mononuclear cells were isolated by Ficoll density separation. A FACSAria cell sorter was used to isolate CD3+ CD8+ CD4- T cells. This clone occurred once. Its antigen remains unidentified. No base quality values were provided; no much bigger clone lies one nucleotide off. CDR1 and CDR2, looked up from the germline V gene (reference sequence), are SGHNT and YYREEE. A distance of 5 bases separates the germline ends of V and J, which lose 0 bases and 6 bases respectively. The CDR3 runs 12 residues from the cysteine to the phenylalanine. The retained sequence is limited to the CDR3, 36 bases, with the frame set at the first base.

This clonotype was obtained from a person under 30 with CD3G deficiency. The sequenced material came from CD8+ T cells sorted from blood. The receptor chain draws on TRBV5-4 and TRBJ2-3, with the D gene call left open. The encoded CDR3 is CASSLGVDTQYF. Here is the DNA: TGTGCCAGCAGCTTGGGCGTGGATACGCAGTATTTT. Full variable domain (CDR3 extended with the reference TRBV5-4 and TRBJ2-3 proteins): ETGVTQSPTHLIKTRGQQVTLRCSSQSGHNTVSWYQQALGQGPQFIFQYYREEENGRGNFPPRFSGLQFPNYSSELNVNALELDDSALYLCASSLGVDTQYFGPGTRLTVL.